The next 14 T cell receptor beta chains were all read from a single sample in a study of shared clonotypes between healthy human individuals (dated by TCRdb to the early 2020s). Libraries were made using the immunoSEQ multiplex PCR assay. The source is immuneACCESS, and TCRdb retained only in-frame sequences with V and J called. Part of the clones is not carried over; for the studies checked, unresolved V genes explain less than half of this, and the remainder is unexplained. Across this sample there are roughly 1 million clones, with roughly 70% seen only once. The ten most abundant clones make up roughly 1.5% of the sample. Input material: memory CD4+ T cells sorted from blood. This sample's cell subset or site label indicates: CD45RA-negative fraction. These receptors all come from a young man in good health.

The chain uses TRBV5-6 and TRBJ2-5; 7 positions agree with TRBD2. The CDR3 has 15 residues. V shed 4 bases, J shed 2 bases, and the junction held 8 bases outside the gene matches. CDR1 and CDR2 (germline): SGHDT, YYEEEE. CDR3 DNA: TGTGCCAGCAGCCTTGGACTAGTTGTTCAAGAGACCCAGTACTTC. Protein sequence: CASSLGLVVQETQYF.

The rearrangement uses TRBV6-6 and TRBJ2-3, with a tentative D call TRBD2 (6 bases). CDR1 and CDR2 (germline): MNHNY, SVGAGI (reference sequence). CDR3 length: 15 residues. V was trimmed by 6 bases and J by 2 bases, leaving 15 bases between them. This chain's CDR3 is CASRDTGVTTDTQYF. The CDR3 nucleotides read TGTGCCAGCAGAGACACGGGGGTTACCACAGATACGCAGTATTTT.

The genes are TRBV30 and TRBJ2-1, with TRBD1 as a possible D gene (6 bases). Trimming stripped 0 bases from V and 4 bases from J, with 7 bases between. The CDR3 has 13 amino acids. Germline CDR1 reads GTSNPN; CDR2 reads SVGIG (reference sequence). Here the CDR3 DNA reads TGTGCCTGGAGTGTACAGGGTTACAATGAGCAGTTCTTC. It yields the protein CAWSVQGYNEQFF. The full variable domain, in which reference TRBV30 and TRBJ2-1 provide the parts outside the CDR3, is SQTIHQWPATLVQPVGSPLSLECTVEGTSNPNLYWYRQAAGRGLQLLFYSVGIGQISSEVPQNLSASRPQDRQFILSSKKLLLSDSGFYLCAWSVQGYNEQFFGPGTRLTVL.

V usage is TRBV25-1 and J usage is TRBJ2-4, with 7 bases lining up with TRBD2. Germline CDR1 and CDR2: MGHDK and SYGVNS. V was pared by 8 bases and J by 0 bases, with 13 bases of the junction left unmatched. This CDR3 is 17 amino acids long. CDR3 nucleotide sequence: TGTGCCAGCGCTGGGGGGGGAGCGGGTATAGCCAAAAACATTCAGTACTTC. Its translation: CASAGGGAGIAKNIQYF.

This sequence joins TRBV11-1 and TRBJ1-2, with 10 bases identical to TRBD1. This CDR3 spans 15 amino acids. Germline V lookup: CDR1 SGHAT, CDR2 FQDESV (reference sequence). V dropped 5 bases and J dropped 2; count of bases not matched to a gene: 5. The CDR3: CASSLRDRGNYGYTF. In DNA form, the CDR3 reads TGTGCCAGCAGCCTCCGGGACAGGGGAAACTATGGCTACACCTTC. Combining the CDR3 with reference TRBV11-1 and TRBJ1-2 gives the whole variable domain EAEVAQSPRYKITEKSQAVAFWCDPISGHATLYWYRQILGQGPELLVQFQDESVVDDSQLPKDRFSAERLKGVDSTLKIQPAELGDSAMYLCASSLRDRGNYGYTFGSGTRLTVV.

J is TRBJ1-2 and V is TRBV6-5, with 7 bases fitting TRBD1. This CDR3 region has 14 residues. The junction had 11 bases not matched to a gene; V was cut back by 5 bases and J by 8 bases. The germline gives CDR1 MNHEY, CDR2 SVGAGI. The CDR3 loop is CASSRGGGAWGYTF. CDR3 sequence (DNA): TGTGCCAGCAGTCGGGGAGGGGGCGCGTGGGGCTACACCTTC.

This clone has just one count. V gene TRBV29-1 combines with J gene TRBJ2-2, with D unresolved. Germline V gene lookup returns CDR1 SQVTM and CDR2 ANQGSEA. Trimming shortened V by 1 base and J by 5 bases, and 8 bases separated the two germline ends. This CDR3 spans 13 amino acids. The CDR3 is CSVEGQMTGELFF. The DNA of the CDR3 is TGCAGCGTTGAAGGGCAGATGACCGGGGAGCTGTTTTTT.

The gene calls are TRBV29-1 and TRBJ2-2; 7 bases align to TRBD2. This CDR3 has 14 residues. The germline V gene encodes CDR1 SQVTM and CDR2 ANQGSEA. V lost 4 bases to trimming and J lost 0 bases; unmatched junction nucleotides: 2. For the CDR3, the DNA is TGCAGCGTTGGCCGGGGGGCGAACACCGGGGAGCTGTTTTTT. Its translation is CSVGRGANTGELFF.

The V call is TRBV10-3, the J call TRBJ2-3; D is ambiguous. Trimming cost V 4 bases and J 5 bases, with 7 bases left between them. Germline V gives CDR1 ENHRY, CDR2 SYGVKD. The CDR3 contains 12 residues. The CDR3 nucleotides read TGTGCCATCAGTGTTTGGGAAGATACGCAGTATTTT. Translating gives CAISVWEDTQYF.

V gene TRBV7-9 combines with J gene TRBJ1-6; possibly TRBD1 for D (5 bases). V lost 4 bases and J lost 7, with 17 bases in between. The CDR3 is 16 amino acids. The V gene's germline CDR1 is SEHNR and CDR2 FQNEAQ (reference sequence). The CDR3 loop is CASSSKTVTRNSPLHF. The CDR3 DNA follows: TGTGCCAGCAGCTCCAAGACAGTAACAAGGAATTCACCCCTCCACTTT.

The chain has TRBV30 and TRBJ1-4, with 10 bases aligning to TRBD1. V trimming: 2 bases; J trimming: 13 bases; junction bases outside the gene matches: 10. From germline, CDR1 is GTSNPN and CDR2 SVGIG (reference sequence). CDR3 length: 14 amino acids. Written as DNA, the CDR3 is TGTGCCTGGAGTACGGGACAGGGGCCATATGGACTGTTTTTT. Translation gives CAWSTGQGPYGLFF.

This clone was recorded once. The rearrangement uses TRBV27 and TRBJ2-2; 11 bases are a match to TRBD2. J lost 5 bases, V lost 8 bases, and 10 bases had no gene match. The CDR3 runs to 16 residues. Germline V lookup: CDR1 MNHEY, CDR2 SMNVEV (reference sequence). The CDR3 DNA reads TGTGCCAGCTCCACGGAGAGACTAGCGGGAACCGGGGAGCTGTTTTTT. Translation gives CASSTERLAGTGELFF.

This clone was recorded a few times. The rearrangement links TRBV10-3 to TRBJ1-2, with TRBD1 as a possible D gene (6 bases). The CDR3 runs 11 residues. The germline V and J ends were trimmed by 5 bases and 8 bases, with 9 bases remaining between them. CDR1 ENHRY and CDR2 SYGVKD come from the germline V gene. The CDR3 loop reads CAISNRDGYTF. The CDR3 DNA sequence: TGTGCCATCAGTAACAGGGACGGCTACACCTTC.

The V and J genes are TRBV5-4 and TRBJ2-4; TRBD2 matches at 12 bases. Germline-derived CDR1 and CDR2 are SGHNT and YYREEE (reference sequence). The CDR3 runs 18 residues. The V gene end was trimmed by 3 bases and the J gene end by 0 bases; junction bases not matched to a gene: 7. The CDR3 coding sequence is TGTGCCAGCAGCTCCTCCGGGACTAGCGGGTTAGCCAAAAACATTCAGTACTTC. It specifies CASSSSGTSGLAKNIQYF.